This TCR beta chain was documented in a study of Ad26.COV2.S vaccination and SARS-CoV-2 variants. About the research overall: Once, or twice with 56 days between doses, Ad26.COV2.S was given intramuscularly.

The germline V gene has CDR1 SEHNR and CDR2 FQNEAQ (reference sequence). V was shortened by 1 base and J by 2 bases, with 3 bases between the two germline ends. This CDR3 has 12 residues. This clone has just one count. Its matching antigen is unknown. The treatment is: some 20 received Ad26.COV2.S at low or high dose, single or two shots; about 5 received placebo; per-sample allocation not given. Sampling was performed 63 days after the first vaccine or placebo injection. As its vector, the vaccine had Ad26, which expressed Wuhan-strain SARS-CoV-2 spike. Assay: immunoSEQ multiplex PCR; the TCRdb copy retains only in-frame clones and omits some. The sample carries almost 400,000 clones, 70% to 90% recorded once. Notes on the study in general: Participants given vaccine showed non-spike TCR breadth similar to that of placebo recipients.

This sequence originates from a person between 18 and 65 years old who received the Ad26.COV2.S COVID-19 vaccine or a placebo. The sample here was peripheral blood, taken in a trial of Ad26.COV2.S vaccine versus placebo. V and J are TRBV7-9 and TRBJ2-7; D unresolved. CDR3 amino acids: CASSLEAYEQYF. The CDR3 DNA is TGTGCCAGCAGCTTAGAGGCCTACGAGCAGTACTTC. Looking up the rest from reference TRBV7-9 and TRBJ2-7 gives the full variable domain: DTGVSQNPRHKITKRGQNVTFRCDPISEHNRLYWYRQTLGQGPEFLTYFQNEAQLEKSRLLSDRFSAERPKGSFSTLEIQRTEQGDSAMYLCASSLEAYEQYFGPGTRLTVT.